This paragraph reports one TCR beta chain. Its antigen is unknown. This sample was included in a study of vaccination and CD4 T cells after COVID-19. The germline CDR1 and CDR2 sequences are DFQATT and SNEGSKA (reference sequence). Trimming stripped 3 bases from V and 3 bases from J, with 9 bases between. The CDR3 covers 12 residues. With the Oncomine TCR Beta short-read assay, DNA from cultured CD4+ T cells was sequenced. One entry per CDR3 protein results from TCRdb running MiXCR on the PCR reads. Of tens of thousands of distinct CDR3 sequences in the sample, around 42% were seen once. This sample's time point: late sampling 161 to 241 days after vaccination in a few convalescent patients. Treatment indicated: approximately 11-day PBMC culture with coronavirus spike peptide pools or control peptides (ViraFEST assay). PBMCs, plated at about 2.2 million per well, were grown in the presence of approximately 10 IU/ml IL-2 and 10 ug/ml peptide pools. Investigators isolated CD4+ T cells by negative selection after around ten days of culture.

Specimen: CD4+ T cells from blood, cultured in vitro, collected about 7 months after SARS-CoV-2 vaccination. This clonotype was sampled from a human donor who had recovered from COVID-19. The V gene is TRBV20-1, the J gene TRBJ2-7; no definite D call. The CDR3 region is CSASLLIYEQYF. CDR3 coding DNA: TGCAGTGCTAGCTTACTGATCTACGAGCAGTACTTC.